This TCR beta chain was sequenced during a study of cytomegalovirus exposure and HLA in healthy donors. Study-level findings and limits: With later analysis, a missense DCLRE1C variant became linked to TCR beta V- and J-gene trimming.

The PCR ran on 60 Vbeta and 13 Jbeta primers. Measured with immunoSEQ multiplex PCR; TCRdb has only the in-frame clones, and not every one. The sample includes approximately 170,000 clones, 79% of them seen just once. This clone was counted between two and nine times. The antigen is unknown. Trimming stripped 7 bases from V and 8 bases from J, with 14 bases between. CDR1 is SQVTM, CDR2 ANQGSEA, per germline. This CDR3 has 12 amino acids. Sequencing was carried out using PBMCs. The genes are TRBV29-1 and TRBJ1-4; tentatively, D is TRBD1 (5 bases). This TCR came from a woman aged 45-65 years in good health and CMV-seronegative. CDR3 sequence reads: CSGGGTKEKLFF. The CDR3 DNA reads as TGCAGCGGGGGGGGTACCAAAGAAAAACTGTTTTTT.